The 29 T cell receptor beta chains listed next were all sequenced from one sample in a study of cytomegalovirus exposure and HLA in healthy donors. The PCR ran on 60 Vbeta and 13 Jbeta primers. Profiling relied on immunoSEQ multiplex PCR, and the TCRdb table lists in-frame clones only, not all of them. The table records 150,000 to 200,000 clones, about 80% of them present only once. The sample was PBMCs. The source of these receptors is a man in his fifties in good health and CMV-seropositive.

The chain has TRBV6-6 and TRBJ2-1; 7 positions agree with TRBD1. The V gene's germline CDR1 is MNHNY and CDR2 SVGAGI (reference sequence). With 1 base clipped from V and 12 bases from J, the junction kept 3 bases outside the gene matches. The CDR3 has 12 amino acids. The CDR3 region has the DNA TGTGCCAGCAGTTACTTAACAGGGGCGCAGTTCTTC. Its translation is CASSYLTGAQFF.

This clone was observed a few times. CDR3 sequence: CASSLDGQGANTGELFF. The CDR3 nucleotides are TGTGCCAGCAGCTTAGACGGACAGGGGGCGAACACCGGGGAGCTGTTTTTT. This chain connects TRBV11-2 to TRBJ2-2; 10 bases agree with TRBD1. Germline V gene sequence: CDR1 SGHAT, CDR2 FQNNGV. CDR3 length: 17 amino acids. V lost 0 bases, J lost 0 bases, and 1 base stayed unmatched.

This clone was found a few times. V gene TRBV19 combines with J gene TRBJ2-5; tentative D call: TRBD1 (5 bases). Germline loops: CDR1 LNHDA, CDR2 SQIVND (reference sequence). This CDR3 region has 18 residues. V lost 3 bases and J 7 bases, leaving 27 bases between the germline ends. The CDR3 coding sequence is TGTGCCAGTAGTATCCTTCCGGGTAGGGGTGATGAATACGGGACCCAGTACTTC. This encodes CASSILPGRGDEYGTQYF.

This chain joins TRBV5-6 and TRBJ2-1; D uncertain. Trimming removed 0 bases at V and 3 bases at J, with 4 bases between. The CDR3 loop spans 13 amino acids. Germline V gives CDR1 SGHDT, CDR2 YYEEEE. The CDR3 sequence is CASSLANYNEQFF. The CDR3 DNA follows: TGTGCCAGCAGCTTGGCCAACTACAATGAGCAGTTCTTC.

J is TRBJ1-2 and V is TRBV29-1; D gene uncertain. Trimming removed 8 bases at V and 5 bases at J, with 15 bases between. Germline V gene sequence: CDR1 SQVTM, CDR2 ANQGSEA. The CDR3 length is 12 residues. The CDR3 DNA sequence: TGCAGCATCCCATCGGAGAGTTATGGCTACACCTTC. Protein sequence: CSIPSESYGYTF.

The rearrangement uses TRBV27 and TRBJ2-7; 9 bases match TRBD1. J gave up 3 bases and V 5 bases, and 11 bases lay outside the gene matches. CDR1 is MNHEY, CDR2 SMNVEV, per germline (reference sequence). The CDR3 contains 16 residues. In nucleotides, the CDR3 is TGTGCCAGCAGTCCAACCGCCGGGACAGGGAGCTACGAGCAGTACGTC. Protein sequence: CASSPTAGTGSYEQYV.

The chain couples TRBV27 to TRBJ1-1, with a tentative D call TRBD1 (6 bases). The CDR3 consists of 11 residues. Germline CDR1 is MNHEY and CDR2 is SMNVEV (reference sequence). Trimming took off 5 bases at V and 11 bases at J, with 12 bases between the two ends. CDR3 DNA sequence: TGTGCCAGCAGTCTCGCAGGGGCGGCTTTCTTT. Translated: CASSLAGAAFF.

V gene TRBV5-1 combines with J gene TRBJ1-4; 7 bases map to TRBD1. The CDR3 has 15 residues. Trimming took 4 bases from V and 4 from J; bases not matched to a gene: 7. Germline V CDR1 and CDR2: SGHRS, YFSETQ. CDR3 in amino acids: CASSADRAYNEKLFF. The CDR3, as DNA: TGCGCCAGCAGCGCCGACAGGGCCTATAATGAAAAACTGTTTTTT. Based on the CDR3 plus reference TRBV5-1 and TRBJ1-4, the full variable domain is KAGVTQTPRYLIKTRGQQVTLSCSPISGHRSVSWYQQTPGQGLQFLFEYFSETQRNKGNFPGRFSGRQFSNSRSEMNVSTLELGDSALYLCASSADRAYNEKLFFGSGTQLSVL.

V gene TRBV7-9 combines with J gene TRBJ1-3, with 7 bases fitting TRBD1. Germline assignment: CDR1 SEHNR and CDR2 FQNEAQ (reference sequence). Trimming took 5 bases from V and 0 from J; bases not matched to a gene: 7. The length of the CDR3 is 16 residues. The CDR3 DNA sequence: TGTGCCAGCAGCGGCAGGGGGACACTCTCTGGAAACACCATATATTTT. Its translation: CASSGRGTLSGNTIYF.

The chain uses TRBV5-1 and TRBJ2-2; a weak D match, TRBD1 (6 bases). The CDR3 runs 15 residues. Germline V gene data show CDR1 as SGHRS and CDR2 as YFSETQ. V lost 2 bases to trimming and J lost 2 bases, with 10 bases between them. CDR3 coding DNA: TGCGCCAGCAGCTTTGACAGGAGAAACACCGGGGAGCTGTTTTTT. Its translation: CASSFDRRNTGELFF.

V is TRBV5-8 and J is TRBJ1-5; D possibly corresponds to TRBD1 (6 bases). The CDR3 has 15 residues. CDR1 is SGHTS and CDR2 is YDEGEE in the germline V gene. Trimming removed 3 bases from V and 4 bases from J, with 14 bases in between. In DNA, the CDR3 is TGTGCCAGCAGCTCGGGAAGGACAGAGAATCAGCCCCAGCATTTT. Amino acids: CASSSGRTENQPQHF.

Written as DNA, the CDR3 is TGTGCCAGCAGTTACTTGGACAGGGTTTACGAGCAGTACTTC. Encoded protein: CASSYLDRVYEQYF. The chain carries TRBV6-5 and TRBJ2-7; 8 nucleotides align to TRBD1. J lost 4 bases, V lost 1 base, and 3 bases had no gene match. The length of the CDR3 is 14 residues. In germline, CDR1 is MNHEY, CDR2 SVGAGI.

As concerns this clone: This CDR3 is also generated by other DNA sequences in the sample. This chain uses TRBV7-3 with TRBJ2-5, with 15 bases matching TRBD2. Germline V lookup: CDR1 SGHTA, CDR2 FQGTGA. With V trimmed by 4 bases and J by 2 bases, 2 bases remained unmatched. The CDR3 runs to 16 residues. The CDR3 is CASSSGLAGGQETQYF. The CDR3 nucleotides are TGTGCCAGCAGCTCAGGACTAGCGGGGGGGCAAGAGACCCAGTACTTC. The variable domain in full, completed from reference TRBV7-3 and TRBJ2-5, reads GAGVSQTPSNKVTEKGKYVELRCDPISGHTALYWYRQSLGQGPEFLIYFQGTGAADDSGLPNDRFFAVRPEGSVSTLKIQRTERGDSAVYLCASSSGLAGGQETQYFGPGTRLLVL.

The chain combines TRBV5-4 with TRBJ2-7; maybe TRBD1 (6 bases). Trimming left V 0 bases short and J 12 bases short, with 13 bases between. Germline V CDR1 and CDR2: SGHNT, YYREEE (reference sequence). This CDR3 has 12 residues. The CDR3 region is CASSLDRAERYF. DNA for the CDR3: TGTGCCAGCAGCTTGGACAGGGCGGAGAGGTACTTC.

Only a few counts were recorded for this clone. The chain combines TRBV5-6 with TRBJ1-1, with D possibly being TRBD1 (5 bases). The V end was cut by 5 bases, the J end by 0 bases, with 11 bases between. Germline V CDR1 and CDR2: SGHDT, YYEEEE. The CDR3 spans 14 residues. The CDR3 loop reads CASREQGMNTEAFF. The CDR3, as DNA: TGTGCCAGCAGAGAGCAGGGTATGAACACTGAAGCTTTCTTT.

This chain links TRBV6-5 with TRBJ2-3, with 10 positions matching TRBD1. Per germline, CDR1 MNHEY and CDR2 SVGAGI. Losses at the gene ends were 5 bases for V and 4 bases for J; bases not matched to a gene: 6. The CDR3 runs 15 residues. The CDR3 loop reads CASSPPGQGPDTQYF. The CDR3 DNA is TGTGCCAGCAGTCCACCGGGACAGGGGCCAGATACGCAGTATTTT.

In regard to this clone: A junction boundary mismatches the germline segment, possibly from a read error. The chain links TRBV7-2 to TRBJ2-2; D remains unclear. Looked up from germline, CDR1 is SGHTA and CDR2 is FQGNSA. The CDR3 extends over 12 amino acids. The CDR3 DNA sequence: TGTGCCAGCAGCTTAAACATCGGGGAGCTGTTTTTT. Translating gives CASSLNIGELFF. Full variable domain (remainder filled in from reference TRBV7-2 and TRBJ2-2): GAGVSQSPSNKVTEKGKDVELRCDPISGHTALYWYRQSLGQGLEFLIYFQGNSAPDKSGLPSDRFSAERTGGSVSTLTIQRTQQEDSAVYLCASSLNIGELFFGEGSRLTVL.

The chain is built from TRBV6-1 and TRBJ1-6; D is unclear. The CDR3 covers 16 residues. The germline gives CDR1 MNHNS, CDR2 SASEGT. The V end lost 0 bases, the J end lost 2 bases, and 8 bases lay between the germline ends. Written as DNA, the CDR3 is TGTGCCAGCAGTGAAGCGGGGAGGGCCTATAATTCACCCCTCCACTTT. It yields the protein CASSEAGRAYNSPLHF.

The chain links TRBV18 to TRBJ1-5; D gene uncertain. CDR1 and CDR2 from the germline V gene are KGHSH and LQKENI. The CDR3 runs 15 residues. Trimming pared 0 bases from V and 6 bases from J, leaving 12 bases between. As DNA, the CDR3 is TGTGCCAGCTCACCACCGACGGCCGGGAGTCAGCCCCAGCATTTT. This sequence encodes CASSPPTAGSQPQHF.

As concerns this clone: One end of the junction is discordant with germline, which a read error may explain. The rearrangement joins TRBV28 to TRBJ1-2; D remains ambiguous. CDR3 length: 13 amino acids. Germline lookup yields CDR1 MDHEN and CDR2 SYDVKM. The CDR3 region has the DNA TGTGCCATCAGTTTCAGAGGGTTCTATGGCTACACCTTC. This encodes CAISFRGFYGYTF.

This rearrangement joins TRBV6-4 to TRBJ2-2, with a tentative D call TRBD2 (5 bases). In germline, CDR1 is MRHNA, CDR2 SNTAGT. Trimming left V 2 bases short and J 4 bases short, with 5 bases between. The CDR3 covers 13 residues. CDR3 protein: CASSDTSTGELFF. In DNA, the CDR3 is TGTGCCAGCAGTGACACTAGCACCGGGGAGCTGTTTTTT.

This chain joins TRBV28 and TRBJ1-1; 7 nucleotides line up with TRBD1. The trim removed 5 bases at V and 1 base at J, leaving 4 bases unmatched. The CDR3 totals 14 residues. Germline V lookup: CDR1 MDHEN, CDR2 SYDVKM. CDR3 DNA sequence: TGTGCCAGCAGTAGAGGGGGCGGGAACACTGAAGCTTTCTTT. Protein product: CASSRGGGNTEAFF.

The gene calls are TRBV6-1 and TRBJ2-3, with D unresolved. Per germline, CDR1 MNHNS and CDR2 SASEGT. Trimming took off 6 bases at V and 2 bases at J, with 3 bases between the two ends. The CDR3 consists of 11 residues. DNA for the CDR3: TGTGCCAGCAGGTACACAGATACGCAGTATTTT. The encoded protein is CASRYTDTQYF.

The V and J genes are TRBV7-7 and TRBJ2-2; D is undetermined. The CDR3 extends over 14 amino acids. Trimming took 5 bases from V and 2 from J, leaving 9 bases between them. Germline V gives CDR1 SSHAT, CDR2 FNYEAQ (reference sequence). The CDR3 coding sequence is TGTGCCAGCAGCCTTACACAAAACACCGGGGAGCTGTTTTTT. This sequence encodes CASSLTQNTGELFF.

This clone turned up a few times. This chain uses TRBV4-1 with TRBJ2-4; 9 bases are shared with TRBD1. Near its end, the DNA agrees better with TRBJ2-7, so the J call may be wrong. The CDR3 contains 16 residues. Germline loops: CDR1 MGHRA, CDR2 YSYEKL. The CDR3 nucleotides read TGCGCCAGCAGCCAAATGGGGACAGGGTCCCTCTACGAGCAGTACTTC. Protein product: CASSQMGTGSLYEQYF.

The CDR3 spells CASSSQTVSDGYTF. The CDR3 nucleotides are TGTGCCAGCAGTTCCCAGACAGTTTCAGATGGCTACACCTTC. The rearrangement uses TRBV28 and TRBJ1-2; possibly TRBD1 for D (5 bases). Trimming took 4 bases from V and 6 from J, leaving 15 bases between them. This CDR3 spans 14 amino acids. From germline, CDR1 is MDHEN and CDR2 SYDVKM.

The V and J genes are TRBV5-1 and TRBJ1-1; perhaps TRBD1 as D (6 bases). The CDR3 has 14 residues. Trimming stripped 5 bases from V and 6 bases from J, with 17 bases between. CDR1 and CDR2 from the germline V gene are SGHRS and YFSETQ. The CDR3 loop is CASRGGGGRPEAFF. Written as DNA, the CDR3 is TGCGCCAGCAGGGGGGGCGGGGGGCGTCCTGAAGCTTTCTTT.

The chain recombines TRBV5-1 with TRBJ2-3; tentative D call: TRBD2 (6 bases). Germline CDR1 is SGHRS and CDR2 is YFSETQ. CDR3 length: 17 residues. The V end was cut by 0 bases, the J end by 3 bases, with 17 bases between. In DNA form, the CDR3 reads TGCGCCAGCAGCTTGGCGGGGGTTCCACGATCTACAGATACGCAGTATTTT. Its translation is CASSLAGVPRSTDTQYF.

The genes are TRBV29-1 and TRBJ1-4, with TRBD1 matching over 8 bases. The CDR3 loop spans 17 amino acids. Germline trimming cut 5 bases from V and 0 bases from J; bases unmatched to any gene: 11. Looked up from germline, CDR1 is SQVTM and CDR2 is ANQGSEA. The CDR3 region has the DNA TGCAGCGTTCTAGCAGGGGGCCCCTATACAACTAATGAAAAACTGTTTTTT. Encoded protein: CSVLAGGPYTTNEKLFF.